Following are 26 T cell receptor beta chains from one sample sequenced in a study of technical replicates of blood from a few donors. Here immunoSEQ multiplex PCR was the method, and the copy in TCRdb shows in-frame clones only, minus some. The table records 55,000 to 75,000 clones, 91% of them present only once. Sequencing used PBMCs. The receptors originated from a human donor in good health. Some clones in this sample may be carry-over from other donors' samples.

The chain combines TRBV7-9 with TRBJ1-3; TRBD1 might be the D (5 bases). CDR1 SEHNR and CDR2 FQNEAQ come from the germline V gene (reference sequence). The CDR3 spans 15 residues. V lost 2 bases and J lost 3, with 11 bases in between. Here the CDR3 reads CASSLNQDIGNTIYF. The CDR3 DNA reads TGTGCCAGCAGCTTAAACCAGGACATTGGAAACACCATATATTTT.

This chain joins TRBV27 and TRBJ1-5, with D possibly matching TRBD1 (5 bases). The V and J ends lost 0 bases and 6 bases respectively, with 6 bases between them. CDR1 MNHEY and CDR2 SMNVEV come from the germline V gene (reference sequence). The CDR3 length is 13 residues. The CDR3 here is CASSLSGVQPQHF. The CDR3 nucleotides read TGTGCCAGCAGTTTATCAGGGGTTCAGCCCCAGCATTTT.

The chain carries TRBV5-1 and TRBJ2-2; TRBD2 aligns across 7 bases. The length of the CDR3 is 15 residues. J lost 4 bases, V lost 7 bases, and 10 bases had no gene match. CDR1 is SGHRS and CDR2 is YFSETQ in the germline V gene. The CDR3 bases are TGCGCCAGCTATCTCTTTGCGGGAGCCACCGGGGAGCTGTTTTTT. Protein: CASYLFAGATGELFF.

J is TRBJ1-4 and V is TRBV23-1; no clear D gene. TRBV23-1 belongs to the ORF category, with a function that is uncertain. The CDR3 consists of 15 residues. Deletions cut 1 base from V and 7 bases from J, with 13 bases between. The CDR3 nucleotides are TGCGCCAGCAGTCAATGGAGCCAGTTGCGTGAAAAACTGTTTTTT. Its translation is CASSQWSQLREKLFF.

On this clone: Germline and junction disagree at one end, which may indicate a read error. This chain joins TRBV2 and TRBJ2-2, with D possibly matching TRBD1 (5 bases). This CDR3 contains 13 residues. Germline CDR1 reads SNHLY; CDR2 reads FYNNEI. The CDR3 spells CASREGAFGELFF. The DNA of the CDR3 is TGTGCCAGCAGGGAAGGGGCGTTCGGGGAGCTGTTTTTT.

This clone occurred once. This chain uses TRBV18 with TRBJ2-7, with 9 bases lining up with TRBD2. Germline CDR1 and CDR2: KGHSH and LQKENI. This CDR3 spans 16 amino acids. With V trimmed by 0 bases and J by 4 bases, 7 bases remained unmatched. CDR3 sequence reads: CASSPPYSGGPYEQYF. In DNA form, the CDR3 reads TGTGCCAGCTCACCACCGTATAGCGGGGGCCCTTACGAGCAGTACTTC.

This clone was detected once. The chain joins TRBV11-3 to TRBJ2-2; 7 bases fit TRBD2. The V and J ends lost 2 bases and 4 bases, in that order; junction bases with no gene match: 4. The CDR3 runs to 15 residues. From germline, CDR1 is SGHNT and CDR2 YENEEA. Written as DNA, the CDR3 is TGTGCCAGCAGCTTAACGCCTAGCGGCACCGGGGAGCTGTTTTTT. Protein product: CASSLTPSGTGELFF.

The V call is TRBV12-5, the J call TRBJ2-1; 8 bases align to TRBD2. After removal of 7 bases from V and 5 bases from J, the junction contained 13 bases not matched to a gene. The CDR3 runs 16 residues. Germline V gene lookup returns CDR1 LGHNT and CDR2 FRNRAP. CDR3 amino acids: CASATPPLAGHNEQFF. DNA for the CDR3: TGTGCTAGTGCCACCCCCCCGCTAGCGGGCCACAATGAGCAGTTCTTC. The full variable domain, rest sourced from reference TRBV12-5 and TRBJ2-1, is DARVTQTPRHKVTEMGQEVTMRCQPILGHNTVFWYRQTMMQGLELLAYFRNRAPLDDSGMPKDRFSAEMPDATLATLKIQPSEPRDSAVYFCASATPPLAGHNEQFFGPGTRLTVL.

The chain couples TRBV5-1 to TRBJ2-7; D ambiguous. There are 16 residues in the CDR3. From germline, CDR1 is SGHRS and CDR2 YFSETQ. Deletions cut 0 bases from V and 2 bases from J, with 15 bases between. The CDR3 loop reads CASSLEYRQAAYEQYF. CDR3 DNA: TGCGCCAGCAGCTTGGAGTACCGGCAGGCCGCCTACGAGCAGTACTTC.

The genes are TRBV6-5 and TRBJ1-6; TRBD1 aligns across 7 bases. The CDR3 contains 15 residues. V lost 7 bases, J lost 2 bases, and 5 bases stayed unmatched. Germline loops: CDR1 MNHEY, CDR2 SVGAGI. CDR3 DNA: TGTGCCAGCACCCAGGGACAGACCTATAATTCACCCCTCCACTTT. Translating it yields CASTQGQTYNSPLHF.

The J gene is TRBJ2-5, the V gene TRBV6-5; 13 bases line up with TRBD2. CDR1 MNHEY and CDR2 SVGAGI come from the germline V gene. The CDR3 is 15 amino acids. V shed 8 bases and J 2 bases; nucleotides not matched to a gene: 5. CDR3 in amino acids: CASGRTSGGQETQYF. CDR3 sequence (DNA): TGTGCCAGCGGACGGACTAGCGGGGGTCAAGAGACCCAGTACTTC.

This chain uses TRBV5-6 with TRBJ1-2; the D is unclear. The ends were cut back, 7 bases at V and 0 bases at J, with 10 bases in the middle. The CDR3 is 13 residues long. The germline V gene encodes CDR1 SGHDT and CDR2 YYEEEE. The CDR3 DNA reads TGTGCCAGCTTCCTTGCGGCTAACTATGGCTACACCTTC. It translates to CASFLAANYGYTF.

The chain carries TRBV19 and TRBJ1-5, with unresolved D. The germline CDR1 and CDR2 sequences are LNHDA and SQIVND (reference sequence). V gave up 3 bases and J gave up 9 bases, with 12 bases separating them. This CDR3 spans 13 amino acids. The CDR3 DNA sequence: TGTGCCAGTAGTATCGGGCGGGCCGGGCCCCAGCATTTT. Amino acid sequence: CASSIGRAGPQHF.

The chain combines TRBV4-1 with TRBJ2-7; 10 bases align to TRBD2. The CDR3 is 16 residues long. Germline-derived CDR1 and CDR2 are MGHRA and YSYEKL. The V gene end was trimmed by 5 bases and the J gene end by 1 base; junction bases not matched to a gene: 8. The CDR3 protein is CASSSWTAGGSYEQYF. The CDR3 bases are TGCGCCAGCAGCTCCTGGACAGCGGGAGGGTCCTACGAGCAGTACTTC.

The sample holds one count of this clone. V usage is TRBV10-3 and J usage is TRBJ1-1, with D possibly being TRBD1 (6 bases). V shed 0 bases and J shed 11 bases, with 16 bases lying between them. CDR3 size: 14 residues. Germline CDR1 reads ENHRY; CDR2 reads SYGVKD. The CDR3 DNA reads as TGTGCCATCAGTGAGTCACAGACAGGCGGGTCGGCTTTCTTT. The encoded protein is CAISESQTGGSAFF.

The chain couples TRBV6-6 to TRBJ2-7; D may be TRBD1 (5 bases). The V and J ends lost 1 base and 6 bases respectively, with 10 bases between them. The CDR3 spans 13 residues. The germline V gene has CDR1 MNHNY and CDR2 SVGAGI (reference sequence). CDR3 protein: CASSYLDTSEQYF. The CDR3 coding sequence is TGTGCCAGCAGTTACTTGGACACGTCCGAGCAGTACTTC.

The chain couples TRBV6-6 to TRBJ2-7; D uncertain. The CDR3 runs 14 residues. Germline CDR1 is MNHNY and CDR2 is SVGAGI (reference sequence). V lost 2 bases, J lost 0 bases, and 8 bases lay in between. The CDR3 protein is CASSYVRYSYEQYF. CDR3 sequence (DNA): TGTGCCAGCAGTTACGTCCGCTACTCCTACGAGCAGTACTTC.

The CDR3 region has the DNA TGTGCCAGCAGCTTAGAAGGGACAGACAATGAGCAGTTCTTC. This translates into CASSLEGTDNEQFF. This chain joins TRBV13 and TRBJ2-1, with 7 positions matching TRBD1. Germline loops: CDR1 PRHDT, CDR2 FYEKMQ (reference sequence). The CDR3 runs to 14 residues. With 1 base clipped from V and 5 bases from J, the junction kept 2 bases outside the gene matches.

The gene calls are TRBV7-2 and TRBJ2-7; 7 nucleotides align to TRBD2. The trim removed 4 bases at V and 5 bases at J, leaving 8 bases unmatched. The length of the CDR3 is 14 residues. Germline CDR1 is SGHTA and CDR2 is FQGNSA. Here the CDR3 reads CASSSQGGTHEQYF. The CDR3 DNA sequence: TGTGCCAGCAGCTCTCAGGGAGGGACCCACGAGCAGTACTTC. Full variable domain (rest looked up from reference TRBV7-2 and TRBJ2-7): GAGVSQSPSNKVTEKGKDVELRCDPISGHTALYWYRQSLGQGLEFLIYFQGNSAPDKSGLPSDRFSAERTGGSVSTLTIQRTQQEDSAVYLCASSSQGGTHEQYFGPGTRLTVT.

V usage is TRBV7-2 and J usage is TRBJ2-7; TRBD2 matches 7 bases. Germline values: CDR1 SGHTA, CDR2 FQGNSA. J gave up 3 bases and V 1 base, and 3 bases lay outside the gene matches. The CDR3 contains 14 residues. This chain's CDR3 is CASSLEGGYYEQYF. The DNA of the CDR3 is TGTGCCAGCAGCTTAGAGGGAGGGTACTACGAGCAGTACTTC.

In this sample, this clone turned up once. V gene TRBV4-3 combines with J gene TRBJ2-1; D might be TRBD1 (5 bases). Germline V gene data show CDR1 as LGHNA and CDR2 as YSLEER. V shed 0 bases and J shed 8 bases, with 23 bases lying between them. There are 18 residues in the CDR3. CDR3 protein: CASSQDLGSQGRGHEQFF. The CDR3 DNA sequence: TGCGCCAGCAGCCAAGATCTGGGTAGCCAGGGTAGGGGCCATGAGCAGTTCTTC.

V gene TRBV6-4 combines with J gene TRBJ2-3; 7 bases agree with TRBD1. The J segment lost 1 base and the V segment lost 4 bases, leaving 2 bases of the junction unmatched. Germline V CDR1 and CDR2: MRHNA, SNTAGT. The CDR3 loop spans 14 amino acids. CDR3 sequence (DNA): TGTGCCAGCAGTGTCGACAGGGGCACAGATACGCAGTATTTT. Its protein product is CASSVDRGTDTQYF.

This sequence joins TRBV5-4 and TRBJ2-7, with 9 bases lining up with TRBD2. The V segment lost 5 bases and the J segment 6 bases; nucleotides outside the gene matches: 6. Germline CDR1 reads SGHNT; CDR2 reads YYREEE (reference sequence). This CDR3 comprises 13 residues. The CDR3 here is CASSPGREGEQYF. The CDR3 region has the DNA TGTGCCAGCAGTCCGGGGCGGGAGGGCGAGCAGTACTTC.

This rearrangement joins TRBV7-9 to TRBJ2-1, with D possibly being TRBD2 (5 bases). The CDR3 is 15 residues long. Germline loops: CDR1 SEHNR, CDR2 FQNEAQ (reference sequence). V lost 6 bases to trimming and J lost 6 bases, with 18 bases between them. The CDR3 nucleotides read TGTGCCAGCAGTGTCGTCCTCGGGGAGTTCAATGAGCAGTTCTTC. It specifies CASSVVLGEFNEQFF.

The chain couples TRBV11-3 to TRBJ2-1, with D tentatively TRBD1 (6 bases). The ends were cut back, 3 bases at V and 5 bases at J, with 11 bases in the middle. Per the germline V gene, CDR1 is SGHNT and CDR2 is YENEEA. The CDR3 has 14 amino acids. CDR3 DNA sequence: TGTGCCAGCAGCTTGGGGAGACAGGACAATGAGCAGTTCTTC. Translated: CASSLGRQDNEQFF.

The chain joins TRBV29-1 to TRBJ2-3; D unresolved. The CDR3 spans 12 residues. Trimming left V 4 bases short and J 1 base short, with 6 bases between. The V gene's germline CDR1 is SQVTM and CDR2 ANQGSEA. In DNA form, the CDR3 reads TGCAGCGTTGCGGTCGGCACAGATACGCAGTATTTT. This encodes CSVAVGTDTQYF.